This is a list of T cell receptor beta chains from one sample in a study of CD8 T cells in ankylosing spondylitis. TCRdb analysed the 5' RACE reads with MiXCR anew, one entry per CDR3 protein. The repertoire consists of 200,000 to 300,000 distinct CDR3 sequences, with roughly 10% occurring once and the leading ten covering 5.5% to 8%. Sequencing was carried out using blood, either unsorted or a sorted T cell fraction (not recorded which). All receptors derive from a male donor with ankylosing spondylitis or in good health (not recorded which). CDR3s include the opening cysteine and the closing phenylalanine or tryptophan. Fields, in order: clone size, V gene, J gene, D gene, CDR3 protein, CDR3 DNA. A D gene is named only where the DNA matches it firmly. Size values are once, few and many counts, or a class for expanded clones, and some rows have none.

many,TRBV5-1,TRBJ2-3,-,CASSAKRTDTQYF,TGCGCCAGCAGTGCTAAGCGGACAGATACGCAGTATTTT
many,TRBV3-1,TRBJ2-3,TRBD1,CASSPGTGDTQYF,TGTGCCAGCAGCCCCGGGACAGGCGATACGCAGTATTTT
many,TRBV6-1,TRBJ1-1,-,CASRQNRDGEAFF,TGTGCCAGCAGACAGAACCGGGACGGTGAAGCTTTCTTT
many,TRBV12-3/TRBV12-4,TRBJ1-1,TRBD1,CATQDRDPGGTEAFF,TGTGCCACCCAAGACAGGGACCCTGGGGGCACTGAAGCTTTCTTT
-,TRBV12-3/TRBV12-4,TRBJ1-1,-,CASSFSGAGYTEAFF,TGTGCCAGCAGTTTCTCAGGGGCAGGGTACACTGAAGCTTTCTTT
many,TRBV7-6,TRBJ2-5,-,CASSGGGIPLAETQYF,TGTGCCAGCAGCGGTGGCGGGATACCCCTCGCAGAGACCCAGTACTTC
few,TRBV20-1,TRBJ2-7,-,CSAAPPDGNYEQYF,TGCAGTGCTGCCCCCCCGGACGGCAACTACGAGCAGTACTTC
many,TRBV20-1,TRBJ2-3,TRBD2,CSARNPWESGGATDTQYF,TGCAGTGCTAGAAACCCCTGGGAGAGCGGGGGGGCAACAGATACGCAGTATTTT
few,TRBV20-1,TRBJ2-5,TRBD1,CSARTTGGLKTQYF,TGCAGTGCACGTACCACAGGGGGATTGAAGACCCAGTACTTC
-,TRBV7-3,TRBJ2-2,TRBD2,CASSLTVGLAGGPGTGELFF,TGTGCCAGCAGCTTAACGGTCGGACTAGCGGGAGGGCCGGGAACCGGGGAGCTGTTTTTT
many,TRBV10-3,TRBJ2-1,-,CALGWGNEQFF,TGTGCCCTCGGGTGGGGCAATGAGCAGTTCTTC
many,TRBV25-1,TRBJ2-7,-,CASSGLHIEQYF,TGTGCCAGCAGTGGACTTCACATAGAGCAGTACTTC
few,TRBV29-1,TRBJ2-2,-,CSVEERFGELFF,TGCAGCGTTGAAGAAAGGTTCGGGGAGCTGTTTTTT
many,TRBV5-8,TRBJ2-7,-,CASSSFYEQYF,TGTGCCAGCAGCTCATTTTACGAGCAGTACTTC
many,TRBV7-2,TRBJ2-3,TRBD1,CASRSRKQGGFTDTQYF,TGTGCCAGCAGATCCCGGAAACAGGGGGGTTTCACAGATACGCAGTATTTT
many,TRBV11-2,TRBJ2-5,-,CASSLGPAGQETQYF,TGTGCCAGCAGCTTAGGTCCAGCGGGCCAAGAGACCCAGTACTTC
many,TRBV20-1,TRBJ1-4,-,CSAEQETNEKLFF,TGCAGTGCCGAACAAGAAACTAATGAAAAACTGTTTTTT
-,TRBV6-1,TRBJ2-1,-,CASSEQGPWTGDNEQFF,TGTGCCAGCAGTGAACAGGGGCCTTGGACGGGAGACAATGAGCAGTTCTTC
few,TRBV12-3/TRBV12-4,TRBJ2-3,TRBD1,CASSSIDRAESTDTQYF,TGTGCCAGCAGTTCAATCGACAGGGCAGAATCCACAGATACGCAGTATTTT
many,TRBV12-3/TRBV12-4,TRBJ1-4,-,CASSANLREKLFF,TGTGCCAGCAGTGCTAACCTGCGGGAAAAACTGTTTTTT
few,TRBV29-1,TRBJ2-5,TRBD2,CSVPATSEETQYF,TGCAGCGTACCAGCGACTAGCGAAGAGACCCAGTACTTC
-,TRBV11-2,TRBJ2-5,TRBD2,CASSLAQGGETQYF,TGTGCCAGCAGCTTAGCCCAGGGAGGGGAGACCCAGTACTTC
-,TRBV24-1,TRBJ1-5,-,CATSAGARQPQHF,TGTGCCACCAGTGCTGGGGCGAGACAGCCCCAGCATTTT
many,TRBV4-1,TRBJ2-2,-,CASRRGTQGKNTGELFF,TGCGCCAGCAGACGCGGGACACAGGGAAAGAACACCGGGGAGCTGTTTTTT
-,TRBV25-1,TRBJ2-7,TRBD1,CASSERDRGRQYF,TGTGCCAGCAGTGAACGGGACAGGGGGAGGCAGTACTTC
many,TRBV5-8,TRBJ2-7,-,CASSLKGASEQYF,TGTGCCAGCAGCTTGAAAGGGGCGAGCGAGCAGTACTTC
few,TRBV2,TRBJ1-2,-,CASIKGTGSNYGYTF,TGTGCCAGCATAAAGGGAACAGGATCTAACTATGGCTACACCTTC
many,TRBV20-1,TRBJ1-2,-,CSAPDDSRSDYGYTF,TGCAGTGCGCCTGACGACAGCCGTTCGGACTATGGCTACACCTTC
few,TRBV21-1,TRBJ2-7,-,CASSTKGMTGSSYEQYF,TGTGCCAGCAGCACAAAGGGGATGACAGGGTCGTCCTACGAGCAGTACTTC
many,TRBV5-1,TRBJ2-2,-,CASSLLSQTGELFF,TGCGCCAGCAGCTTGTTATCGCAGACCGGGGAGCTGTTTTTT
many,TRBV5-1,TRBJ2-3,-,CASRGDTYAQYF,TGCGCCAGCAGGGGTGACACCTATGCGCAGTATTTT
few,TRBV28,TRBJ2-5,-,CASSLPLGDAWGAQYF,TGTGCCAGCAGTTTGCCGTTGGGAGATGCTTGGGGCGCCCAGTACTTC
-,TRBV7-6,TRBJ2-7,-,CASSLGPRGPLGEQYF,TGTGCCAGCAGCTTAGGACCCAGGGGTCCCCTAGGTGAGCAGTACTTC
many,TRBV5-4,TRBJ2-7,-,CASSLSGGRGPGTYEQYF,TGTGCCAGCAGCTTGAGCGGTGGGCGGGGACCGGGAACCTACGAGCAGTACTTC
many,TRBV12-3/TRBV12-4,TRBJ2-7,TRBD1,CASSREDRGPEQYF,TGTGCCAGCAGTCGGGAGGACAGGGGGCCCGAGCAGTACTTC
-,TRBV5-1,TRBJ2-2,-,CASSITGYGGELFF,TGCGCCAGCAGCATTACAGGGTACGGCGGGGAGCTGTTTTTT
many,TRBV20-1,TRBJ1-1,-,CSAISPLGSTEAFF,TGCAGTGCTATCTCCCCTCTGGGGAGCACTGAAGCTTTCTTT
many,TRBV20-1,TRBJ2-2,-,CSALKTASTGELFF,TGCAGTGCGCTAAAGACAGCTAGCACCGGGGAGCTGTTTTTT
few,TRBV5-5,TRBJ2-7,TRBD2,CASSLGALADYEQYF,TGTGCCAGCAGCTTGGGGGCCCTAGCGGATTACGAGCAGTACTTC
many,TRBV20-1,TRBJ2-5,TRBD2,CSARASGSLGSGTQYF,TGCAGTGCTAGGGCTAGCGGGAGTTTGGGTAGCGGGACCCAGTACTTC
-,TRBV12-3/TRBV12-4,TRBJ2-2,TRBD2,CASSFSGVNTGELFF,TGTGCCAGCAGTTTCAGCGGGGTGAACACCGGGGAGCTGTTTTTT